The entry that follows covers one T cell receptor (beta chain) sequence. What it binds is unknown. V lost 6 bases and J lost 6, with 11 bases in between. In germline, CDR1 is MNHEY, CDR2 SVGAGI. The CDR3 loop spans 12 amino acids. With a J-beta primer mix and a sample-barcoded 5' primer, a second PCR ran about 7 to 11 cycles. The template-switch adaptor was a 5' adaptor with 12 random nucleotides. It tagged each cDNA molecule. TCRdb passed the 5' RACE reads through MiXCR, listing each CDR3 protein once. This table holds hundreds of thousands of distinct CDR3 sequences, 22% found once. This sample is drawn from a study of blood T cells in healthy people across ages. General observations from the study: Any conclusive comparison of naive versus antigen-experienced cells was prevented by using unsorted PBMCs. Percentage of naive T cells showed a strong correlation with TCR beta diversity.

The sequence came from a man between 65 and 80 years old in good health. Sequenced material: blood. The V call is TRBV6-5, the J call TRBJ1-2; D unclear. The DNA of the CDR3 is TGTGCCAGCAGGGATACGCTCCATGGCTACACCTTC. Amino acid sequence: CASRDTLHGYTF.